Detailed here is one TCR beta chain. As handled by the study authors: ImmunoSEQ gave junction-only sequences without quality scores, so filtering differed. Measured with immunoSEQ multiplex PCR; TCRdb has only the in-frame clones, and not every one. Clone size and the V and J calls come from that table; the DNA yielded D and trimming. The table shows roughly 300,000 clones, with roughly 70% occurring only once. V gave up 11 bases and J gave up 4 bases; unmatched junction bases: 13. The CDR3 runs 14 residues. Germline values: CDR1 ENHRY, CDR2 SYGVKD. These data are taken from a study of shared clonotypes between healthy human individuals.

Sequencing input: memory CD4+ T cells sorted from blood. The subset was: CD45RA-negative fraction. The sequence was obtained from a man aged 25 to 45 in good health. The rearrangement uses TRBV10-3 and TRBJ2-7, with 8 bases fitting TRBD1. The CDR3 here is CASTSTGVTYEQYF. CDR3 sequence (DNA): TGTGCCTCGACGTCGACAGGGGTCACATACGAGCAGTACTTC.